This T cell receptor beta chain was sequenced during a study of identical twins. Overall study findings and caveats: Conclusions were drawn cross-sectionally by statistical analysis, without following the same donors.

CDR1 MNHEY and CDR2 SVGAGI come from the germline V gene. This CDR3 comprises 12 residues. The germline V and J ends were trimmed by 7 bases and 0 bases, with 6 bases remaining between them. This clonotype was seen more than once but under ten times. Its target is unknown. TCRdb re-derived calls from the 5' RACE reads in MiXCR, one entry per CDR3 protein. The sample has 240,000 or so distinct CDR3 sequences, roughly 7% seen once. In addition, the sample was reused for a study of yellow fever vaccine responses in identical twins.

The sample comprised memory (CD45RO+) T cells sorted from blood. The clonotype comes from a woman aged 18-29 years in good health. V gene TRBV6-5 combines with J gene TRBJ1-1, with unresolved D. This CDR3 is CASIGLNTEAFF. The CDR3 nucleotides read TGTGCCAGCATTGGCCTGAACACTGAAGCTTTCTTT.